The T cell receptor (beta chain) described here comes from a study of blood T cell repertoires in COVID-19. Turning to the study itself: Sample material is recorded as cDNA or gDNA derived from T cells, B-cell-depleted T cells, or PBMCs.

Adults between roughly 18 and 89 years of age took part from approximately 24 US areas. Participant reports of clinical history set cohort assignment. This clone was counted a single time. Sequenced by immunoSEQ multiplex PCR; TCRdb stores in-frame clones only, minus some. Seen here are 350,000 or so clones, approximately 91% observed once, and the top ten hold approximately 0.93%. Losses at the gene ends were 4 bases for V and 2 bases for J; bases not matched to a gene: 13. Germline CDR1 is KGHSH and CDR2 is LQKENI. The length of the CDR3 is 18 residues. The receptor's source is a woman aged 25 to 39 who had been exposed to COVID-19. The rearrangement links TRBV18 to TRBJ2-1; 8 bases match TRBD2. Sequencing input: PBMCs or T cells enriched from blood (not recorded which). As DNA, the CDR3 is TGTGCCAGCTCACGGGGTAGCGGGACCCTTACCGCCTACAATGAGCAGTTCTTC. Its protein is CASSRGSGTLTAYNEQFF.